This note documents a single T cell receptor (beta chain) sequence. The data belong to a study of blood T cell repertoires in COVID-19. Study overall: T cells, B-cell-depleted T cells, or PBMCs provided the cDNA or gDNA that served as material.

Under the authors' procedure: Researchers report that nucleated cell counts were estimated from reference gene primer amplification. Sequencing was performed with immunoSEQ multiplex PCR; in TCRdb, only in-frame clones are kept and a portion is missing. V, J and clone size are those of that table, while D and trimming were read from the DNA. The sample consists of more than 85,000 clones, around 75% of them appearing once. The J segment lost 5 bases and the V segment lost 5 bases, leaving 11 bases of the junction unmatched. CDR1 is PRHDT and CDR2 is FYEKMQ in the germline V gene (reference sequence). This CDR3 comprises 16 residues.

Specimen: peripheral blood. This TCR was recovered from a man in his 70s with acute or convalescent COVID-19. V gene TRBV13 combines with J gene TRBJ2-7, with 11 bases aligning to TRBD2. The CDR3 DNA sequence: TGTGCCAGCAGCCCCCCGCGTAGCGGGAGGGCTAACGAGCAGTACTTC. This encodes CASSPPRSGRANEQYF.